This is a list of T cell receptor beta chains from one sample in a study of blood T cell repertoires in COVID-19. Sequencing was performed with immunoSEQ multiplex PCR; in TCRdb, only in-frame clones are kept and a portion is missing. The data contain some 220,000 clones, roughly 90% of them singletons. Sequenced input: PBMCs or T cells enriched from blood (not recorded which). These receptors originate from a woman aged 25 to 39 who had recovered from COVID-19. Both conserved end residues are part of each CDR3. The order of the fields is V gene, D gene, clone size, J gene, CDR3 length, CDR3 DNA, CDR3 protein. A D gene is named only where the DNA matches it firmly. Where a row states a size, it is once, few, many or the class of an expanded clone; other rows omit it.

>TRBV10-3|.|.|TRBJ2-1|17
TGTGCCATCAGTGAGTCGGGTGGGGGGGCCAGCAACAATGAGCAGTTCTTC
CAISESGGGASNNEQFF
>TRBV21-1|.|once|TRBJ1-2|15
TGTGCCAGCAGCGCTAGGAGGCGGAGCGGAGGCTCCTACACCTTC
CASSARRRSGGSYTF
>TRBV13|TRBD1|.|TRBJ1-1|13
TGTGCCAGCAGCTTCAGGGGGACTACTGAAGCTTTCTTT
CASSFRGTTEAFF
>TRBV4-1|TRBD1|.|TRBJ2-7|17
TGCGCCAGCAGCCCGGCCTTGACAGGGTTGGGGACCTACGAGCAGTACTTC
CASSPALTGLGTYEQYF
>TRBV4-3|TRBD1|.|TRBJ1-2|15
TGCGCCAGCAGCCAAGAAGGGACAGGGCTCCGTGGCTACACCTTC
CASSQEGTGLRGYTF
>TRBV5-4|.|.|TRBJ1-2|18
TGTGCCAGCAGCTTGCCCTTGGTCCAGACAGGTCAAAGTTATGGCTACACCTTC
CASSLPLVQTGQSYGYTF
>TRBV18|.|once|TRBJ1-5|15
TGTGCCAGCTCTTTTAAGAGGGATAGCAATCAGCCCCAGCATTTT
CASSFKRDSNQPQHF
>TRBV5-1|TRBD1|.|TRBJ1-2|16
TGCGCCAGCAGCATACAACCGGGACAGGGGTCCTATGGCTACACCTTC
CASSIQPGQGSYGYTF
>TRBV18|TRBD1|.|TRBJ1-6|15
TGTGCCAGCTCACCGGGACAGGGAGATAATTCACCCCTCCACTTT
CASSPGQGDNSPLHF
>TRBV9|TRBD1|.|TRBJ1-2|13
TGTGCCAGCAGCCAACAGGGGCTCCATGGCTACACCTTC
CASSQQGLHGYTF
>TRBV4-3|TRBD1|.|TRBJ1-2|15
TGCGCCAGCAGCCAAGAAGGGACAGGGACATATGGCTACACCTTC
CASSQEGTGTYGYTF
>TRBV2|.|.|TRBJ2-5|16
TGTGCCAGCAGTGAAGGCTTAATAAGCGTCCAAGAGACCCAGTACTTC
CASSEGLISVQETQYF
>TRBV7-2|TRBD1|.|TRBJ1-6|15
TGTGCCAGCAGCTTGGTTGGGACAGGGGATTCACCCCTCCACTTT
CASSLVGTGDSPLHF
>TRBV11-2|TRBD1|.|TRBJ2-7|14
TGTGCCAGCAGCCCCCCGGGACAGTCGTACGAGCAGTACTTC
CASSPPGQSYEQYF
>TRBV19|.|.|TRBJ1-1|13
TGTGCCAGTAGTATCGAGGGATCAACCGAAGCTTTCTTT
CASSIEGSTEAFF
>TRBV7-2|TRBD2|once|TRBJ2-7|14
TGTGCCAGCAGCTCTAGCGGGGGGGCCTACGAGCAGTACTTC
CASSSSGGAYEQYF
>TRBV27|.|.|TRBJ1-5|14
TGTGCCAGCAGTTTGCGGGCCTGGGGTCAGCCCCAGCATTTT
CASSLRAWGQPQHF
>TRBV6-7|TRBD2|.|TRBJ2-1|15
TGTGCCAGCAGAAGGAGCGGGAACTCCTACAATGAGCAGTTCTTC
CASRRSGNSYNEQFF
>TRBV19|TRBD2|.|TRBJ2-7|14
TGTGCCAGTAGTTCCTCCCGTTCGGGGGGAGAGCAGTACTTC
CASSSSRSGGEQYF
>TRBV5-6|.|.|TRBJ1-1|14
TGTGCCAGCAGCCCTTGGCTAGCGGGCACTGAAGCTTTCTTT
CASSPWLAGTEAFF